This is a list of T cell receptor beta chains from one sample in a study of neurological immune-mediated disorders. TCRdb fed the 5' RACE reads into MiXCR, producing one record per CDR3 protein. The profile covers tens of thousands of distinct CDR3 sequences, with 4.5% appearing a single time and 6.5% to 7.5% taken by the ten largest. Source material: PBMCs. These TCRs come from a man aged 25-45 years with multiple sclerosis. The CDR3 runs from the conserved cysteine through the conserved F or W.

J | V | CDR3
TRBJ1-5 | TRBV3-1 | CASSPGTGAGYSNQPQHF
TRBJ2-1 | TRBV7-8 | CASSPLGGTGHNEQFF
TRBJ2-2 | TRBV12-3/TRBV12-4 | CASRGTGQGITGELFF
TRBJ1-5 | TRBV6-5 | CASSYSSRGNQPQHF
TRBJ1-1 | TRBV6-5 | CASRTNVRAFF
TRBJ2-2 | TRBV5-1 | CASEADGAGTGELFF
TRBJ2-6 | TRBV12-3/TRBV12-4 | CASIKGNRAGANVLTF
TRBJ2-2 | TRBV29-1 | CSVSGGGNTGELFF
TRBJ1-2 | TRBV10-3 | CASHEGHVYGYTF
TRBJ2-3 | TRBV5-1 | CASSLAGVSTQYF
TRBJ2-7 | TRBV29-1 | CSVVRSYEQYF
TRBJ1-1 | TRBV5-1 | CASSLAGGNTEAFF
TRBJ1-1 | TRBV4-1 | CASSQASQAPGAEAFF
TRBJ2-7 | TRBV3-1 | CASSQDGGFYEQYF
TRBJ2-1 | TRBV3-1 | CASSQDRGVGDEQFF
TRBJ1-2 | TRBV4-1 | CASSQAFDQSYGYTF
TRBJ1-2 | TRBV29-1 | CSVETSRVYGYTF
TRBJ1-1 | TRBV5-1 | CASSLAPWGTEAFF
TRBJ2-3 | TRBV5-1 | CASSLERGHTDTQYF
TRBJ2-1 | TRBV20-1 | CSAGRDRILGEQFF
TRBJ1-6 | TRBV29-1 | CTPRCKRAPLNF
TRBJ1-5 | TRBV2 | CASSKGLQPQNF
TRBJ1-5 | TRBV27 | CASSGGVGQPQHF
TRBJ2-2 | TRBV6-5 | CASRSNTGELFF
TRBJ1-2 | TRBV29-1 | CSVASSGGYGYTF
TRBJ1-1 | TRBV5-1 | CASSGGTGPSMNTEAFF
TRBJ2-3 | TRBV24-1 | CATSVSTDTQYF
TRBJ2-3 | TRBV20-1 | CSARDRRLASGGDTQYF
TRBJ1-1 | TRBV20-1 | CSARDKLSDFRGGAFF
TRBJ1-2 | TRBV7-9 | CASTPAGGHYGYTF
TRBJ1-1 | TRBV7-3 | CASSPEMNTEAFF
TRBJ1-1 | TRBV5-1 | CASSLDNLQVNTEAFF
TRBJ1-1 | TRBV5-1 | CASSGGDTNTEAFF
TRBJ2-5 | TRBV6-6 | CASSRTGTQETQYF
TRBJ2-1 | TRBV5-6 | CASSAARARPDNEQFF
TRBJ2-6 | TRBV7-9 | CASSRGGANVLTF
TRBJ2-3 | TRBV29-1 | CSVAPELDTQYF
TRBJ2-3 | TRBV9 | CASSAQGRDTQYF
TRBJ2-3 | TRBV20-1 | CSASRADRAVDTQYF
TRBJ1-2 | TRBV5-5 | CASSSTGTGSTYGYTF
TRBJ1-4 | TRBV6-6 | CASSYSMPYEKLFF
TRBJ1-1 | TRBV4-2 | CASSQGVELGTEAFF
TRBJ1-1 | TRBV29-1 | CSVERDGKNTEAFF
TRBJ1-1 | TRBV6-5 | CASSLNRGPTEAFF
TRBJ2-1 | TRBV10-3 | CAISVFSDGNSYNEQFF
TRBJ1-2 | TRBV24-1 | CATSDFSVDYGYTF
TRBJ1-4 | TRBV4-1 | CASSLRDVTNEKLFF
TRBJ2-1 | TRBV29-1 | CSVEDLLRPYNEQFF